A selection of T cell receptor beta chains follows, all from one sample in a study of T cells in Graves' hyperthyroidism and ophthalmopathy. TCRdb re-analysed the multiplex PCR reads in MiXCR, keeping a single row per CDR3 protein. The sample includes under 700,000 distinct CDR3 sequences, about half of them seen just once. The sequenced sample consisted of peripheral blood or thyroid tissue (not recorded which). Receptor source: a woman in her late teens or twenties with Graves' hyperthyroidism. Each CDR3 is given with its conserved first and last residue. The order of the fields is clone size, V gene, D gene, J gene, CDR3 DNA, CDR3 protein. D genes are given only for firm matches. Clone size is given for some rows only: seen once, a few or many times, or a class if the clone is expanded.

clone_size: .
v_call: TRBV7-2
d_call: .
j_call: TRBJ1-4
cdr3_nt: TGCGCCAGCAGCGTCTCGGGAAAGGATGAAAAACTGCTTTTT
cdr3_aa: CASSVSGKDEKLLF

clone_size: .
v_call: TRBV5-1
d_call: .
j_call: TRBJ2-7
cdr3_nt: TGCGCCAGCAGCCCCATAGCGGACTACGAGCAGTACTTC
cdr3_aa: CASSPIADYEQYF

clone_size: many
v_call: TRBV7-9
d_call: .
j_call: TRBJ1-1
cdr3_nt: TGTGCCAGCAAGGGGCAGGACACTGAAGCTTTCTTT
cdr3_aa: CASKGQDTEAFF

clone_size: .
v_call: TRBV10-3
d_call: TRBD1
j_call: TRBJ1-2
cdr3_nt: TGTGCCAGCAGTGCGGTACAGGGGAACTATGGCTACACCTTC
cdr3_aa: CASSAVQGNYGYTF

clone_size: .
v_call: TRBV12-3/TRBV12-4
d_call: .
j_call: TRBJ2-2
cdr3_nt: TGTGCCAGCAGTTTGGGGGTGTTGAACACCGGGGAGCTGTTTTTT
cdr3_aa: CASSLGVLNTGELFF

clone_size: .
v_call: TRBV29-1
d_call: TRBD1
j_call: TRBJ1-2
cdr3_nt: TGCAGCGTTGAAGCGCAGGGGGCAGGTAATGGCTACACCTTC
cdr3_aa: CSVEAQGAGNGYTF

clone_size: .
v_call: TRBV15
d_call: .
j_call: TRBJ2-2
cdr3_nt: TGTGCCACCAAGTTCGGTGGGTCCGGGGAGCTGTTTTTT
cdr3_aa: CATKFGGSGELFF

clone_size: .
v_call: TRBV7-2
d_call: TRBD2
j_call: TRBJ2-2
cdr3_nt: TGTGCCAGCAGCTTACGCCCCCCGGGACTAGCGAACACCGGGGAGCTGTTTTTT
cdr3_aa: CASSLRPPGLANTGELFF

clone_size: .
v_call: TRBV7-9
d_call: TRBD1
j_call: TRBJ2-7
cdr3_nt: TGTGCCAGCAGCTTAGAAGGGGACAGGGCGGGCGAGCAGTACTTC
cdr3_aa: CASSLEGDRAGEQYF

clone_size: few
v_call: TRBV6-4
d_call: .
j_call: TRBJ2-5
cdr3_nt: TGTGCCAGCAGAGACTCACAAGAGACCCAGTACTTC
cdr3_aa: CASRDSQETQYF

clone_size: .
v_call: TRBV9
d_call: .
j_call: TRBJ1-5
cdr3_nt: TGTGCCAGCAACTTGGGATGGGGAGATAGCAATCAGCCCCAGCATTTT
cdr3_aa: CASNLGWGDSNQPQHF

clone_size: .
v_call: TRBV14
d_call: .
j_call: TRBJ1-1
cdr3_nt: TGTGCCAGCAGCCAAGTGGGACGGGGCCGGGTGACGAACACTGAAGCTTTCTTT
cdr3_aa: CASSQVGRGRVTNTEAFF

clone_size: .
v_call: TRBV25-1
d_call: .
j_call: TRBJ1-5
cdr3_nt: TGTGCCAGCAGTGAATGGGACGATCAGCCCCAGCATTTT
cdr3_aa: CASSEWDDQPQHF

clone_size: .
v_call: TRBV15
d_call: TRBD1
j_call: TRBJ2-1
cdr3_nt: TGTGCCACCAGCCATGAGACGGGCCTCAGGGGGAATGAGCAGTTCTTC
cdr3_aa: CATSHETGLRGNEQFF

clone_size: .
v_call: TRBV9
d_call: .
j_call: TRBJ1-2
cdr3_nt: TGTGCCAGCAGCGTAGATGTGACGCCGGACTATGGCTACACCTTC
cdr3_aa: CASSVDVTPDYGYTF

clone_size: .
v_call: TRBV29-1
d_call: .
j_call: TRBJ1-1
cdr3_nt: TGCAGCGCTCACAGGGTAGGAAACACTGAAGCTTTCTTT
cdr3_aa: CSAHRVGNTEAFF

clone_size: .
v_call: TRBV7-8
d_call: TRBD2
j_call: TRBJ2-7
cdr3_nt: TGTGCCAGCAGCTCGCCCCCCGCGACTAGCGGGAGTAATCGAATCTACGAGCAGTACTTC
cdr3_aa: CASSSPPATSGSNRIYEQYF

clone_size: many
v_call: TRBV14
d_call: TRBD1
j_call: TRBJ1-1
cdr3_nt: TGTGCCAGCAGCGTGACAGGGCGGGGCACTGAAGCTTTCTTT
cdr3_aa: CASSVTGRGTEAFF

clone_size: .
v_call: TRBV20-1
d_call: .
j_call: TRBJ1-5
cdr3_nt: TGCAGTGCGGTACCGGACGGACGCTCTAATCAGCCCCAGCATTTT
cdr3_aa: CSAVPDGRSNQPQHF

clone_size: .
v_call: TRBV29-1
d_call: .
j_call: TRBJ1-4
cdr3_nt: TGCAGCGTTGAAGCCCTTGGCCAGCCGGGTTATGAAAAACTGTTTTTT
cdr3_aa: CSVEALGQPGYEKLFF

clone_size: .
v_call: TRBV6-2/TRBV6-3
d_call: .
j_call: TRBJ1-2
cdr3_nt: TGTGCCAGCAGTTCCCTCCGACCGGGAGATCACGGCTACACCTTC
cdr3_aa: CASSSLRPGDHGYTF

clone_size: .
v_call: TRBV7-3
d_call: TRBD1
j_call: TRBJ1-1
cdr3_nt: TGTGCCAGCGAAACCCTGACAGGGACGAACACTGAAGCTTTCTTT
cdr3_aa: CASETLTGTNTEAFF

clone_size: .
v_call: TRBV19
d_call: TRBD1
j_call: TRBJ1-1
cdr3_nt: TGTGCCAGTAGGACCCAGGGGGCAGGTGAAGCTTTCTTT
cdr3_aa: CASRTQGAGEAFF

clone_size: .
v_call: TRBV6-1
d_call: .
j_call: TRBJ2-5
cdr3_nt: TGTGCCAGCGGGGGGACAAACCAAGAGACCCAGTACTTC
cdr3_aa: CASGGTNQETQYF

clone_size: many
v_call: TRBV10-3
d_call: .
j_call: TRBJ1-2
cdr3_nt: TGTGCCGCTACAGGGACGGAACGCTATGGCTACACCTTC
cdr3_aa: CAATGTERYGYTF

clone_size: few
v_call: TRBV2
d_call: TRBD1
j_call: TRBJ2-2
cdr3_nt: TGTGCCAGCAGAAGACGGCAGGGGACAGGGCTTACCGGGGAGCTGTTTTTT
cdr3_aa: CASRRRQGTGLTGELFF

clone_size: .
v_call: TRBV6-5
d_call: TRBD2
j_call: TRBJ2-7
cdr3_nt: TGTGCCAGCAGTTTCGGGACTAGCGGGAACGAGCAGTACTTC
cdr3_aa: CASSFGTSGNEQYF

clone_size: few
v_call: TRBV9
d_call: TRBD1
j_call: TRBJ1-5
cdr3_nt: TGTGCCAGCAGCGTCACAGGGGCGAATCAGCCCCAGCATTTT
cdr3_aa: CASSVTGANQPQHF